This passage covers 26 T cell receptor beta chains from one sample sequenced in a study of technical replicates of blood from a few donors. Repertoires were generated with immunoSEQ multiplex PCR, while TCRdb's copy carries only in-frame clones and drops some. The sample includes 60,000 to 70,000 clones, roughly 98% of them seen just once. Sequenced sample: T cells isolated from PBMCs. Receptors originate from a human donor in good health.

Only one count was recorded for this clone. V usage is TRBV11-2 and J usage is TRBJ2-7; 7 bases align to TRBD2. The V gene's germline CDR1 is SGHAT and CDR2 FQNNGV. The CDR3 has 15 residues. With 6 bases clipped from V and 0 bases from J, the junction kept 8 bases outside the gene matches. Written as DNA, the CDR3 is TGTGCCAGCAGATTGTGGGGGGGGAGCTCCTACGAGCAGTACTTC. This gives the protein CASRLWGGSSYEQYF.

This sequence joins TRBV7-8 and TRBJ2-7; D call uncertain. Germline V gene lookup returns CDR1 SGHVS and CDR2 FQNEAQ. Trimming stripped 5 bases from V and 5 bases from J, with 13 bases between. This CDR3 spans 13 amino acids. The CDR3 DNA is TGTGCCAGCAGCGATCCTCGGTTTAACGAGCAGTACTTC. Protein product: CASSDPRFNEQYF.

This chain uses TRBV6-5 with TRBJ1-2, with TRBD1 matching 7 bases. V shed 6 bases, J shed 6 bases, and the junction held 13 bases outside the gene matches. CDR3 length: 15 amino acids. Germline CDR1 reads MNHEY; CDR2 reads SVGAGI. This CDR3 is CASRSPGGRLDGYTF. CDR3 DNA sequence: TGTGCCAGCAGGAGTCCAGGGGGTCGTTTAGATGGCTACACCTTC.

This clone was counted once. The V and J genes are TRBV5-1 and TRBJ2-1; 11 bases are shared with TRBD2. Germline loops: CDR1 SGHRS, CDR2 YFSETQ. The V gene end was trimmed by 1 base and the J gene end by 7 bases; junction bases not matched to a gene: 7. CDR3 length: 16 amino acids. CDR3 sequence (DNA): TGCGCCAGCAGCTTGATACTAGCGGGAGCTCAGAATGAGCAGTTCTTC. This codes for CASSLILAGAQNEQFF.

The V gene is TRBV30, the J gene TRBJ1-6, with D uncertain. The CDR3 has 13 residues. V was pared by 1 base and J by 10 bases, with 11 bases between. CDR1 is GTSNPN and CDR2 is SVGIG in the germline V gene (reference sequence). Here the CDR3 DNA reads TGTGCCTGGAGTGACCAGGTTGGGTCACCCCTCCACTTT. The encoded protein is CAWSDQVGSPLHF.

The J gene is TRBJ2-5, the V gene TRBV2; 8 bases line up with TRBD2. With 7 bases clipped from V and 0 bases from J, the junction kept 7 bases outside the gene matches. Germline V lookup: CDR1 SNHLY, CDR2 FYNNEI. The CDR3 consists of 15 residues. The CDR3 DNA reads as TGTGCCAGCACTGGGGCTAGCGGGTACCAAGAGACCCAGTACTTC. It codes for CASTGASGYQETQYF.

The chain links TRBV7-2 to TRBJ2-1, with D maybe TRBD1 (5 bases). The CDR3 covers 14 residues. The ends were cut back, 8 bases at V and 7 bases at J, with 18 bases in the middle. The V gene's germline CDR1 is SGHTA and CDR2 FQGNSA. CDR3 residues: CASVPETARNEQFF. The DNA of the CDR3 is TGTGCCAGCGTCCCCGAGACAGCCCGGAATGAGCAGTTCTTC.

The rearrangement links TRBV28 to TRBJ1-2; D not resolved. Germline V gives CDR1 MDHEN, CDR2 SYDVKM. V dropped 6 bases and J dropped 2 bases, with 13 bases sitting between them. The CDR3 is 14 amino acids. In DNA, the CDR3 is TGTGCCAGCAGCAACCTACCGGGGAACTATGGCTACACCTTC. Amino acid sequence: CASSNLPGNYGYTF.

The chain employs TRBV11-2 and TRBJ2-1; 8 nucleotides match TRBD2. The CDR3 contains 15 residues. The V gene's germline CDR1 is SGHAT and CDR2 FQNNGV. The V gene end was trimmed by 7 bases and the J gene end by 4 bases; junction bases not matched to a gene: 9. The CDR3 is CASTLRSGGYNEQFF. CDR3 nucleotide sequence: TGTGCCAGCACCCTCAGGAGCGGGGGATACAATGAGCAGTTCTTC.

The CDR3 DNA sequence: TGCAGCGTTACTACTTTTCCGGGGGACACAGATACGCAGTATTTT. Amino acids: CSVTTFPGDTDTQYF. This chain links TRBV29-1 with TRBJ2-3, with D maybe TRBD2 (6 bases). Germline values: CDR1 SQVTM, CDR2 ANQGSEA. Trimming left V 5 bases short and J 2 bases short, with 17 bases between. This CDR3 spans 15 amino acids.

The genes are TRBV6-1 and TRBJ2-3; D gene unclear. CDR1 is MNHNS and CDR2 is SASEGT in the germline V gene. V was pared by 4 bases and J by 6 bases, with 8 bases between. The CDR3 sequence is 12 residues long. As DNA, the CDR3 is TGTGCCAGCAGTGTTTGGAGTGATACGCAGTATTTT. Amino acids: CASSVWSDTQYF.

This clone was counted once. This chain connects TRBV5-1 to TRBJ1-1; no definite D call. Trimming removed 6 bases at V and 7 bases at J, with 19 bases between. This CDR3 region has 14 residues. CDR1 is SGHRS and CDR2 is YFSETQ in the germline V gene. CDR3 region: CASTTSSAVNEAFF. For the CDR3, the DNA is TGCGCCAGCACAACCTCCTCAGCGGTCAATGAAGCTTTCTTT.

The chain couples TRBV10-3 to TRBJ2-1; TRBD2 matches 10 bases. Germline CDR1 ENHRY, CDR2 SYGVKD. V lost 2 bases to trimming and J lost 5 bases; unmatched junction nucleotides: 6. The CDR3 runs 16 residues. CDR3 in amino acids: CAISEESGREHNEQFF. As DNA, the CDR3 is TGTGCCATCAGTGAGGAGAGCGGGAGGGAGCACAATGAGCAGTTCTTC.

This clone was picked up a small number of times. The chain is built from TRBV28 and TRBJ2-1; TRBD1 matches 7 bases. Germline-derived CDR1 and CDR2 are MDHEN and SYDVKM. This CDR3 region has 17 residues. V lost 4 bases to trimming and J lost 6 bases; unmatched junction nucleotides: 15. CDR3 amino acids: CASSSLQLYRGGNEQFF. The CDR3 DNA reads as TGTGCCAGCAGTTCGCTCCAATTATACAGGGGTGGCAATGAGCAGTTCTTC.

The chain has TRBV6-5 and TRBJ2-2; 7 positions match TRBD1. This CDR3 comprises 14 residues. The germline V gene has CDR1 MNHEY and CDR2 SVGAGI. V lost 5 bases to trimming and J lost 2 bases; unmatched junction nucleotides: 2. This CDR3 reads CASSRTGNTGELFF. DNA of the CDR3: TGTGCCAGCAGTCGGACAGGAAACACCGGGGAGCTGTTTTTT.

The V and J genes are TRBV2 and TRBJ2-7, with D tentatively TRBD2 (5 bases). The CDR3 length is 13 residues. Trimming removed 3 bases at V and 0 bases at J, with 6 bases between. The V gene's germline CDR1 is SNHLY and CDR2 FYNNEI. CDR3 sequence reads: CASSDGDSYEQYF. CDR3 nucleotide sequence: TGTGCCAGCAGTGACGGGGACTCCTACGAGCAGTACTTC.

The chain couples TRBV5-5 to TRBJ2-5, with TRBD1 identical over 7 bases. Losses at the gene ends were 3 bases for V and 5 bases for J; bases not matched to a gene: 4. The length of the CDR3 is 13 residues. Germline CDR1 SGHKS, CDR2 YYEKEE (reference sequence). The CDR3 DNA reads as TGTGCCAGCAGCTGGACAGGAGGTGAGACCCAGTACTTC. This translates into CASSWTGGETQYF.

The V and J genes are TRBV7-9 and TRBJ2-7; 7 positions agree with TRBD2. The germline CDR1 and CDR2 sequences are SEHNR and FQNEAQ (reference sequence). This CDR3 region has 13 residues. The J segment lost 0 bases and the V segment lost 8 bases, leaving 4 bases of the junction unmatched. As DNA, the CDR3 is TGTGCCAGCCGGGGCGGGGGCTCCTACGAGCAGTACTTC. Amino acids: CASRGGGSYEQYF. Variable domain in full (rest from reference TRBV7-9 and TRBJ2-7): DTGVSQNPRHKITKRGQNVTFRCDPISEHNRLYWYRQTLGQGPEFLTYFQNEAQLEKSRLLSDRFSAERPKGSFSTLEIQRTEQGDSAMYLCASRGGGSYEQYFGPGTRLTVT.

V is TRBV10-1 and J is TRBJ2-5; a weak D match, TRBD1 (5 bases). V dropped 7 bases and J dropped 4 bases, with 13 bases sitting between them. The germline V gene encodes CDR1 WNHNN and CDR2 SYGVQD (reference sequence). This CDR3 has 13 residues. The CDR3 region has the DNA TGCGCCAGCAACTCAGGGTTGGGAGAGACCCAGTACTTC. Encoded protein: CASNSGLGETQYF.

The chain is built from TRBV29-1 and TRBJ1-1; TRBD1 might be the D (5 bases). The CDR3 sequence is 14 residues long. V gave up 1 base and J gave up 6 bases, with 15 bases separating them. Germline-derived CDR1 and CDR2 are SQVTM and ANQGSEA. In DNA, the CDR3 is TGCAGCGTTGAAGTAGCTACAGGTGAGGCTGAAGCTTTCTTT. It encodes CSVEVATGEAEAFF.

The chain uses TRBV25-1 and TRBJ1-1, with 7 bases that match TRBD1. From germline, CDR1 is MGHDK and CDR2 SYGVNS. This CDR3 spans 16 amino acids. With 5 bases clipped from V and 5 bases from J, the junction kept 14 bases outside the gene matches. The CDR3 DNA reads TGTGCCAGCAGTAACCTAGGAGGCAGGGGGAAGACTGAAGCTTTCTTT. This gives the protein CASSNLGGRGKTEAFF.

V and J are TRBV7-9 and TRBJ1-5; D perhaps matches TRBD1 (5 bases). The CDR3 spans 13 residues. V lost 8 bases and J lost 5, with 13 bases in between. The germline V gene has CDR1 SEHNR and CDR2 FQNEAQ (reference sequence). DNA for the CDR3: TGTGCCAGCCGGGGGTTGGGTGATCAGCCCCAGCATTTT. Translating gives CASRGLGDQPQHF.

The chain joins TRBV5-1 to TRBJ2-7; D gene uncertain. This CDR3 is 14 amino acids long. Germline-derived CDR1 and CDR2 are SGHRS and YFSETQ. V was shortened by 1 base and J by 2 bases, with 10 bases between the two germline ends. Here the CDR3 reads CASSLIGSTYEQYF. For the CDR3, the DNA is TGCGCCAGCAGCTTGATCGGGTCTACCTACGAGCAGTACTTC.

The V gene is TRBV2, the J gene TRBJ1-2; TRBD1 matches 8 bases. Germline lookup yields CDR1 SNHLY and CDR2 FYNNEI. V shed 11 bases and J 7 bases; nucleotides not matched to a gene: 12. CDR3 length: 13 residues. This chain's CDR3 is CAGDRTGRSGYTF. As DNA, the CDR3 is TGTGCCGGGGACCGGACAGGGAGGTCTGGCTACACCTTC. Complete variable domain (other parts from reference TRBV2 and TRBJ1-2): EPEVTQTPSHQVTQMGQEVILRCVPISNHLYFYWYRQILGQKVEFLVSFYNNEISEKSEIFDDQFSVERPDGSNFTLKIRSTKLEDSAMYFCAGDRTGRSGYTFGSGTRLTVV.

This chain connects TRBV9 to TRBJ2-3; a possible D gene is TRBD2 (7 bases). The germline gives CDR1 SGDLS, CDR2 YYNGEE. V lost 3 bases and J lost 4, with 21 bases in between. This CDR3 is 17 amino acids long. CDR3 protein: CASSAPGGLTSSDTQYF. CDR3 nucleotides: TGTGCCAGCAGCGCCCCGGGGGGCCTTACGTCCTCAGATACGCAGTATTTT.

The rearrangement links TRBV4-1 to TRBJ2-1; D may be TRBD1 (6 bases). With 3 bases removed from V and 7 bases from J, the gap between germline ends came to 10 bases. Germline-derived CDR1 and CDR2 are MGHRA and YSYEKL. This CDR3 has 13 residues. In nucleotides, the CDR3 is TGCGCCAGCAGCCATGTCGGGACAAATGAGCAGTTCTTC. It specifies CASSHVGTNEQFF.